The source of this T cell receptor beta chain is a study of untreated major depressive disorder. Details on this clone: Its specificity is unknown.

Study-level findings and limits: Private clones made up every subject's top five TRBV05-01 clones. CD4+ T cells from depressed patients used TRBV05-01 (Vbeta 5.1) more often than controls.

CD4+ T cells were isolated from thawed PBMCs by magnetic negative selection. In germline, CDR1 is SNHLY, CDR2 FYNNEI. The germline V and J ends were trimmed by 3 bases and 1 base, with 15 bases remaining between them. The length of the CDR3 is 16 residues. Only in-frame clones appear in the TCRdb table, and some are missing; sequencing was by immunoSEQ multiplex PCR. The data contain about 21,000 clones, around 92% of them singletons. The sequence derives from a woman between 40 and 50 years old in good health. Sequences were obtained from CD4+ T cells from PBMCs. This chain joins TRBV2 and TRBJ1-2, with D hard to call. In DNA form, the CDR3 reads TGTGCCAGCAGTGATAATCCGAGGGTGCTTAACTATGGCTACACCTTC. Its translation is CASSDNPRVLNYGYTF.